The clone carrying this TCR beta chain was seen repeatedly, ten times or more. Its antigen is undetermined. This sample stems from a study of T cells in Graves' hyperthyroidism and ophthalmopathy. Patients affected by ophthalmopathy presented a Clinical Activity Score of at least 3, a NOSPECS grade of at least 4, and disease duration below 3 months. Patients were excluded because of uncontrolled infection, other autoimmune disease, pregnancy or lactation. From 10 ml of fresh peripheral blood, PBMCs were isolated. Trimming cost V 5 bases and J 3 bases; bases outside gene matches: 12. The CDR3 loop spans 18 amino acids. Per germline, CDR1 SGHNT and CDR2 YENEEA. Notes on the study in general: A model of 13 V-J pairs discriminated ophthalmopathy from stable hyperthyroidism.

RNA transcripts gave rise to amplified TCR beta CDR3 regions. Initially, a first-round RT-PCR of the TCR CDR3 employed the HTBI primer set. TCRdb reprocessed the multiplex PCR reads with MiXCR, giving one entry per CDR3 protein. Among fewer than 550,000 distinct CDR3 sequences, around a quarter were seen once, and the ten largest hold approximately 11%. This chain joins TRBV11-3 and TRBJ2-6; 8 nucleotides agree with TRBD1. The source of this sequence is a woman between 25 and 40 years old with Graves' ophthalmopathy. The sample comprised blood. CDR3 in DNA: TGTGCCAGCAGCCCGGGGGCAGGGGGCGCTTATGGGGCCAACGTCCTGACTTTC. Amino acid sequence: CASSPGAGGAYGANVLTF.